The next 14 T cell receptor beta chains were all read from a single sample in a study of blood T cell repertoires in COVID-19. TCRdb keeps only in-frame clones here, not all; method: immunoSEQ multiplex PCR. The sample records 45,000 to 55,000 clones, roughly 91% being singletons. The sequenced sample was peripheral blood. The source is a human donor in a cohort sampled during active COVID-19.

The chain employs TRBV7-2 and TRBJ2-1; 14 nucleotides agree with TRBD2. The trim removed 1 base at V and 9 bases at J, leaving 5 bases unmatched. This CDR3 has 16 amino acids. The germline gives CDR1 SGHTA, CDR2 FQGNSA. The CDR3 spells CASSLDGLAGGVEQFF. DNA for the CDR3: TGTGCCAGCAGCTTAGACGGACTAGCGGGAGGTGTTGAGCAGTTCTTC.

The genes are TRBV4-2 and TRBJ2-1, with 11 positions matching TRBD2. The CDR3 contains 16 residues. After removal of 3 bases from V and 4 bases from J, the junction contained 5 bases not matched to a gene. The germline V gene encodes CDR1 LGHNA and CDR2 YNFKEQ. CDR3 sequence reads: CASSQGTSGEYNEQFF. CDR3 DNA sequence: TGTGCCAGCAGCCAGGGGACTAGCGGAGAATACAATGAGCAGTTCTTC.

The V gene is TRBV28, the J gene TRBJ1-6; 11 nucleotides agree with TRBD1. Trimming cost V 4 bases and J 10 bases; bases outside gene matches: 3. The germline gives CDR1 MDHEN, CDR2 SYDVKM. The CDR3 extends over 14 amino acids. The CDR3 protein is CASSWGQGVSPLHF. The CDR3 DNA reads as TGTGCCAGCAGTTGGGGACAGGGGGTGTCACCCCTCCACTTT.

The chain employs TRBV25-1 and TRBJ1-4, with 7 bases that match TRBD1. J lost 3 bases, V lost 4 bases, and 8 bases had no gene match. The CDR3 is made up of 16 amino acids. From germline, CDR1 is MGHDK and CDR2 SYGVNS. CDR3 protein: CASSARDRISNEKLFF. Here the CDR3 DNA reads TGTGCCAGCAGTGCCAGGGACAGAATATCTAATGAAAAACTGTTTTTT.

CDR3 in DNA: TGCGCCAGCAGCTTGGGTCCCGGACAGGGGTGGGGTGAGCAGTTCTTC. Its protein is CASSLGPGQGWGEQFF. The V and J genes are TRBV5-1 and TRBJ2-1; TRBD1 matches 9 bases. CDR1 and CDR2 from the germline V gene are SGHRS and YFSETQ. The CDR3 is made up of 16 amino acids. With V trimmed by 0 bases and J by 9 bases, 10 bases remained unmatched.

The chain recombines TRBV7-2 with TRBJ1-2; possibly TRBD1 for D (5 bases). Per the germline V gene, CDR1 is SGHTA and CDR2 is FQGNSA. The V and J ends lost 1 base and 7 bases respectively, with 13 bases between them. CDR3 size: 14 residues. The CDR3 DNA reads as TGTGCCAGCAGCTTAGACTGGGGGGGGATTGGCTACACCTTC. Translated, it gives CASSLDWGGIGYTF.

The chain combines TRBV27 with TRBJ2-5, with 8 nucleotides matching TRBD2. Germline V CDR1 and CDR2: MNHEY, SMNVEV (reference sequence). After removal of 5 bases from V and 5 bases from J, the junction contained 10 bases not matched to a gene. This CDR3 comprises 15 residues. The DNA of the CDR3 is TGTGCCAGCAGTCCCCCAGCGGGAGAGGGCGAGACCCAGTACTTC. It encodes CASSPPAGEGETQYF.

This clone has only one observation. The J gene is TRBJ2-2, the V gene TRBV6-6; D remains ambiguous. Deletions cut 2 bases from V and 6 bases from J, with 7 bases between. Germline CDR1 and CDR2: MNHNY and SVGAGI (reference sequence). This CDR3 has 13 residues. The CDR3 sequence: CASSYRSPGELFF. CDR3 nucleotide sequence: TGTGCCAGCAGTTACAGAAGCCCCGGGGAGCTGTTTTTT.

V gene TRBV18 combines with J gene TRBJ1-1; D perhaps matches TRBD1 (6 bases). The CDR3 contains 16 residues. V lost 5 bases, J lost 5 bases, and 21 bases lay in between. Germline V gene sequence: CDR1 KGHSH, CDR2 LQKENI. This chain's CDR3 is CASSSRQARSGTEAFF. CDR3 DNA sequence: TGTGCCAGCTCATCTCGACAGGCTAGATCGGGGACTGAAGCTTTCTTT.

In nucleotides, the CDR3 is TGTGCCAGCAGCCAGAGACAGGCGTACAATCAGCCCCAGCATTTT. Protein product: CASSQRQAYNQPQHF. The chain couples TRBV4-2 to TRBJ1-5, with D possibly matching TRBD1 (6 bases). V lost 3 bases and J 3 bases, leaving 12 bases between the germline ends. The CDR3 extends over 15 amino acids. Looked up from germline, CDR1 is LGHNA and CDR2 is YNFKEQ.

The CDR3 sequence: CASGIETPASGNTIYF. The CDR3 DNA sequence: TGTGCCAGCGGAATCGAGACACCCGCCTCTGGAAACACCATATATTTT. The chain couples TRBV2 to TRBJ1-3, with D unclear. Between the trimmed V and J ends, which lost 8 bases and 0 bases, there was a span of 17 bases. The germline V gene encodes CDR1 SNHLY and CDR2 FYNNEI. This CDR3 contains 16 residues.

This clone was seen once. The chain carries TRBV18 and TRBJ2-7; TRBD2 agrees at 14 bases. In germline, CDR1 is KGHSH, CDR2 LQKENI. This CDR3 is 16 amino acids long. The V segment lost 4 bases and the J segment 7 bases; nucleotides outside the gene matches: 9. The CDR3 DNA follows: TGTGCCAGCTCACAAGCGGGACTAGCGGGAGCTGGAGAGCAGTACTTC. Encoded protein: CASSQAGLAGAGEQYF.

V and J are TRBV6-5 and TRBJ1-5, with D perhaps TRBD1 (6 bases). The length of the CDR3 is 13 residues. V was clipped by 2 bases and J by 13 bases, with 15 bases between them. From germline, CDR1 is MNHEY and CDR2 SVGAGI. DNA for the CDR3: TGTGCCAGCAGTTACGATTTGAGGACAGAACAGCATTTT. Encoded protein: CASSYDLRTEQHF.

This clone was observed a few times. This CDR3 reads CASSPTGVYTEAFF. CDR3 sequence (DNA): TGTGCCAGCAGTCCCACAGGGGTGTACACTGAAGCTTTCTTT. The chain couples TRBV27 to TRBJ1-1, with TRBD1 matching over 7 bases. The CDR3 totals 14 residues. Trimming at V came to 5 bases and at J to 3 bases, leaving 6 bases not matched to a gene. CDR1 is MNHEY and CDR2 is SMNVEV in the germline V gene (reference sequence).